Shown below are 13 T cell receptor beta chains from a single sample sequenced in a study of T cells after yellow fever vaccination. TCRdb reanalysed the 5' RACE reads using MiXCR and keeps one entry per CDR3 protein. The data show roughly 500,000 distinct CDR3 sequences, with 15% to 20% seen just once and roughly an eighth held by the top ten. The specimen comprised PBMCs, sampled 15 days after the yellow fever booster vaccination. The receptors were gathered from a man younger than 45 who received the YFV17D yellow fever vaccine.

This clonotype showed up just a few times. The chain carries TRBV5-1 and TRBJ2-1; the match to TRBD2 covers 7 bases. CDR3 size: 13 residues. CDR1 SGHRS and CDR2 YFSETQ come from the germline V gene. Germline trimming cut 0 bases from V and 8 bases from J; bases unmatched to any gene: 2. The CDR3 reads CASSLGREDEQFF. For the CDR3, the DNA is TGCGCCAGCAGCTTGGGTCGGGAGGATGAGCAGTTCTTC.

There are a few counts of this clonotype. The chain has TRBV19 and TRBJ1-2, with 9 bases matching TRBD1. The CDR3 runs 14 residues. Germline CDR1 reads LNHDA; CDR2 reads SQIVND (reference sequence). J lost 8 bases, V lost 10 bases, and 14 bases had no gene match. Here the CDR3 reads CATSNLQGAHGYTF. CDR3 nucleotides: TGTGCCACTTCAAACTTACAGGGGGCCCACGGCTACACCTTC.

This chain uses TRBV5-5 with TRBJ1-1, with D unresolved. With 2 bases removed from V and 3 bases from J, the gap between germline ends came to 8 bases. This CDR3 contains 13 residues. CDR1 SGHKS and CDR2 YYEKEE come from the germline V gene (reference sequence). For the CDR3, the DNA is TGTGCCAGCAGCTTAGCGGGATACACTGAAGCTTTCTTT. Protein sequence: CASSLAGYTEAFF.

This clonotype was observed a handful of times. The rearrangement links TRBV5-1 to TRBJ1-5, with D maybe TRBD1 (6 bases). Germline loops: CDR1 SGHRS, CDR2 YFSETQ. Trimming shortened V by 4 bases and J by 2 bases, and 16 bases separated the two germline ends. This CDR3 is 16 amino acids long. In DNA form, the CDR3 reads TGCGCCAGCAGCCCTGGAAAGGGGGAAGGCAATCAGCCCCAGCATTTT. Amino acids: CASSPGKGEGNQPQHF.

The CDR3 nucleotides are TGTGCCAGCAGCTTATTCGGCGGGACTGAATATGAGCAGTTCTTC. The encoded protein is CASSLFGGTEYEQFF. The chain recombines TRBV11-3 with TRBJ2-1; D is possibly TRBD2 (6 bases). The CDR3 spans 15 residues. The germline CDR1 and CDR2 sequences are SGHNT and YENEEA. V was trimmed by 2 bases and J by 8 bases, leaving 16 bases between them. Complete variable domain (other parts from reference TRBV11-3 and TRBJ2-1): EAGVVQSPRYKIIEKKQPVAFWCNPISGHNTLYWYLQNLGQGPELLIRYENEEAVDDSQLPKDRFSAERLKGVDSTLKIQPAELGDSAVYLCASSLFGGTEYEQFFGPGTRLTVL.

This clonotype was recorded a few times. V is TRBV29-1 and J is TRBJ2-7; tentatively, D is TRBD1 or TRBD2 (6 bases each). V was cut by 4 bases and J by 4 bases, with 20 bases left in between. Germline CDR1 and CDR2: SQVTM and ANQGSEA. There are 15 residues in the CDR3. The CDR3 protein is CSVVGGRQVSYEQYF. The CDR3 DNA is TGCAGCGTTGTTGGGGGGAGACAGGTTTCGTACGAGCAGTACTTC.

This chain connects TRBV3-1 to TRBJ2-6; no reliable D call. Trimming removed 5 bases at V and 2 bases at J, with 7 bases between. The germline gives CDR1 LGHDT, CDR2 YNNKEL (reference sequence). The CDR3 is made up of 14 amino acids. CDR3 nucleotide sequence: TGTGCCAGCAGCGCTAATACTGGGGCCAACGTCCTGACTTTC. As protein: CASSANTGANVLTF.

The gene calls are TRBV29-1 and TRBJ2-3; TRBD1 matches at 7 bases. Germline values: CDR1 SQVTM, CDR2 ANQGSEA. The length of the CDR3 is 16 residues. V shed 4 bases, J shed 2 bases, and the junction held 12 bases outside the gene matches. CDR3 in DNA: TGCAGCGTTGTGTTCTCCGTGACAGGGCCCACAGATACGCAGTATTTT. Protein sequence: CSVVFSVTGPTDTQYF.

This chain joins TRBV12-3 or TRBV12-4 and TRBJ2-1, with 8 bases that match TRBD2. V dropped 3 bases and J dropped 4; count of bases not matched to a gene: 5. This CDR3 comprises 15 residues. CDR3 in DNA: TGTGCCAGCAGTTTTTCGGGAGGGGGGTACAATGAGCAGTTCTTC. Its translation: CASSFSGGGYNEQFF.

The genes are TRBV5-4 and TRBJ2-1; 11 positions match TRBD2. The junction had 6 bases not matched to a gene; V was cut back by 9 bases and J by 7 bases. CDR3 length: 13 amino acids. Looked up from germline, CDR1 is SGHNT and CDR2 is YYREEE (reference sequence). The chain's CDR3 is CATARTSGNEQFF. The CDR3 coding sequence is TGTGCCACCGCACGGACTAGCGGGAATGAGCAGTTCTTC.

This clonotype was observed a few times. J is TRBJ1-1 and V is TRBV5-1; D might be TRBD1 (5 bases). Per the germline V gene, CDR1 is SGHRS and CDR2 is YFSETQ. V lost 1 base and J lost 4, with 8 bases in between. The CDR3 has 13 amino acids. The CDR3 loop reads CASSLTDTTEAFF. CDR3 DNA: TGCGCCAGCAGCTTGACGGACACCACTGAAGCTTTCTTT.

The V gene is TRBV7-9, the J gene TRBJ2-1; the match to TRBD2 covers 7 bases. In germline, CDR1 is SEHNR, CDR2 FQNEAQ (reference sequence). The CDR3 runs 16 residues. With 7 bases clipped from V and 3 bases from J, the junction kept 12 bases outside the gene matches. CDR3 in DNA: TGTGCCAGCACTGGGGAGGGCAGGATAAACTACAATGAGCAGTTCTTC. Translating gives CASTGEGRINYNEQFF.

This clonotype was picked up a small number of times. The chain recombines TRBV5-1 with TRBJ2-7; 8 bases fit TRBD1. CDR3 length: 16 amino acids. Germline CDR1 SGHRS, CDR2 YFSETQ. V lost 5 bases to trimming and J lost 2 bases; unmatched junction nucleotides: 12. The CDR3 DNA follows: TGCGCCAGCAGGCGATCAACGGGACAGGTCGCCTACGAGCAGTACTTC. It encodes CASRRSTGQVAYEQYF.